Listed here is a single T cell receptor (beta chain). This clone was counted a single time. Its recognized antigen is unknown. There are no base qualities to consult, and no much larger clone falls within one base. The entry originates in a study of T cells after somatic rescue of genetic block (dated by TCRdb to 2018 to 2020). Background on the whole study: What the study looked at was long-term robustness, specifically in a T-cell system that came about through somatic rescue of a genetic block in T-cell development.

Via the germline V gene, CDR1 is SGHRS and CDR2 YFSETQ. The CDR3 runs 16 residues from the cysteine to the phenylalanine. The kept DNA is CDR3 alone, 48 bases in frame from the first base. The junction shows trimming of 0 bases on V and 0 bases on J, and the gene matches do not reach 3 bases of it. The library relied on the immunoSEQ multiplex PCR assay. TCRdb carries this immuneACCESS record with in-frame sequences only. Its versions omit some clonotypes, under half of them owing to an unresolved V gene in the studies checked, with the rest unexplained. Recorded for this sample are roughly 58,000 clones; roughly 96% of them occurred a single time. The ten largest clonotypes hold approximately 0.077% of the sample.

The chain links TRBV5-1 with TRBJ2-7; 10 central nucleotides agree with TRBD2. The source of this sequence is a child under two years old. The specimen was peripheral blood mononuclear cells (PBMCs). The sequenced DNA is TGCGCCAGCAGCTTGGCCGCTAGCGGGAGCTCCTACGAGCAGTACTTC. Its translation reads: CASSLAASGSSYEQYF.